This T cell receptor beta chain emerged from a study of blood T cell repertoires in COVID-19. The germline CDR1 and CDR2 sequences are SGDLS and YYNGEE. The CDR3 totals 15 residues. J was trimmed by 8 bases and V by 4 bases; bases with no gene match: 8. TCRdb keeps only in-frame clones here, not all; method: immunoSEQ multiplex PCR. This table holds about 260,000 clones, more than 80% found once. The TCR comes from a middle-aged man who had been exposed to COVID-19. V usage is TRBV9 and J usage is TRBJ1-6; TRBD1 agrees at 8 bases. Source material: PBMCs or T cells enriched from blood (not recorded which). The CDR3 reads CASSRDRGGDSPLHF. CDR3 DNA sequence: TGTGCCAGCAGCCGAGACAGGGGAGGGGATTCACCCCTCCACTTT.